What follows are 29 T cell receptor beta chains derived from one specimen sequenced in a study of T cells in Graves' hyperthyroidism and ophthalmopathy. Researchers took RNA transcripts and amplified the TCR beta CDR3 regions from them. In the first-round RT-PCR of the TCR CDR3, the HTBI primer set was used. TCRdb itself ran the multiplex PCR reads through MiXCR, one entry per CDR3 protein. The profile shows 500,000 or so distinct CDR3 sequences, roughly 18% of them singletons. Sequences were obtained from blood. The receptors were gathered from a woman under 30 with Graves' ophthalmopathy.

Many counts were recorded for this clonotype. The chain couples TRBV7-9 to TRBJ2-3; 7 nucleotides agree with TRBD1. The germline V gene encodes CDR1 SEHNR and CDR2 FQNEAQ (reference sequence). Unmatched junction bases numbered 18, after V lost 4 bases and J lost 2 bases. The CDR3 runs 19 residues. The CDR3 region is CASSSGDIQPGTVTDTQYF. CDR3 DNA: TGTGCCAGCAGCTCCGGAGATATACAACCGGGGACAGTCACAGATACGCAGTATTTT.

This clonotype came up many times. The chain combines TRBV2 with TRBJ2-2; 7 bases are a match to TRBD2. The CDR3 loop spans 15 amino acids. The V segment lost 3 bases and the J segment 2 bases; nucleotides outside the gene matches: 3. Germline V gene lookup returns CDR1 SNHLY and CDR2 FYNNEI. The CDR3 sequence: CASSEGTINTGELFF. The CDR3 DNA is TGTGCCAGCAGTGAGGGGACTATTAACACCGGGGAGCTGTTTTTT.

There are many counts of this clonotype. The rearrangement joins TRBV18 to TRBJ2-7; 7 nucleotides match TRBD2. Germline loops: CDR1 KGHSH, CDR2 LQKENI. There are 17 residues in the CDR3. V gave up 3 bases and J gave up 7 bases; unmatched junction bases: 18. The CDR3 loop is CASSPPRGSNPLGEQYF. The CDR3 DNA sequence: TGTGCCAGCTCACCGCCCCGCGGGAGCAACCCTCTGGGAGAGCAGTACTTC.

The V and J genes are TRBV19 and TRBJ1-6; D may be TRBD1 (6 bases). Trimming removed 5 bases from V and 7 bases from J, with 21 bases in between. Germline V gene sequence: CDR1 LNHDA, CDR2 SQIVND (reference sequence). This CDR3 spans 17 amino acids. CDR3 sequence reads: CASSLNEGGRRNSPLHF. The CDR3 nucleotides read TGTGCCAGTAGTCTCAACGAGGGGGGGCGGAGGAATTCACCCCTCCACTTT.

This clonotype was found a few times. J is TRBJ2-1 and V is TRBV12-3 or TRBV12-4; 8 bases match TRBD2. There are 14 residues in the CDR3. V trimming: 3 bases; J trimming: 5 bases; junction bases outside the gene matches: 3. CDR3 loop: CASSFDSGNNEQFF. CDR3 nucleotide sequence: TGTGCCAGCAGTTTCGATAGCGGGAACAATGAGCAGTTCTTC.

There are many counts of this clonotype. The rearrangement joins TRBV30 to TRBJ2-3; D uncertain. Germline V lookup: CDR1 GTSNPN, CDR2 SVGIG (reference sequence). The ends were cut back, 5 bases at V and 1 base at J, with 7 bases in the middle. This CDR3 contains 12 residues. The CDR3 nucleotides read TGTGCCTGGGGAAAGGGCACAGATACGCAGTATTTT. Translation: CAWGKGTDTQYF.

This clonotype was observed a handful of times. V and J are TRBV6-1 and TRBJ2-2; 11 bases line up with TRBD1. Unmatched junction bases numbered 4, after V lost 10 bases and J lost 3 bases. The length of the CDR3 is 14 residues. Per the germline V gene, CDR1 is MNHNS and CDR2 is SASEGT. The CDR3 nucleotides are TGTGCCATTTCGGACAGGGGGCACACCGGGGAGCTGTTTTTT. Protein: CAISDRGHTGELFF.

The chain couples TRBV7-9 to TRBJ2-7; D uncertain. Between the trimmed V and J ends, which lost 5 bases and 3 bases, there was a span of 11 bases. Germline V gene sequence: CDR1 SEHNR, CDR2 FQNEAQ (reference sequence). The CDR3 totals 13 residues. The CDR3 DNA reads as TGTGCCAGCAGCCCCTTTATAAGCTACGAGCAGTACTTC. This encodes CASSPFISYEQYF.

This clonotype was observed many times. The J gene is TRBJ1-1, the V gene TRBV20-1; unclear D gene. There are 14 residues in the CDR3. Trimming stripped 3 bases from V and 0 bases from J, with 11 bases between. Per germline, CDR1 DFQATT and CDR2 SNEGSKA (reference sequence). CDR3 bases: TGCAGTGCTAGCTCCGGGATCGTGAACACTGAAGCTTTCTTT. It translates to CSASSGIVNTEAFF.

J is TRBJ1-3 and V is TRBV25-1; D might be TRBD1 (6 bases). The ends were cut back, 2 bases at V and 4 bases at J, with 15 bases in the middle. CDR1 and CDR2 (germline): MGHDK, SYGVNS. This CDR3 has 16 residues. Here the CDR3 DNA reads TGTGCCAGCAGTGAAGTAGGGTCAGGGGCCGGAAACACCATATATTTT. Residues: CASSEVGSGAGNTIYF.

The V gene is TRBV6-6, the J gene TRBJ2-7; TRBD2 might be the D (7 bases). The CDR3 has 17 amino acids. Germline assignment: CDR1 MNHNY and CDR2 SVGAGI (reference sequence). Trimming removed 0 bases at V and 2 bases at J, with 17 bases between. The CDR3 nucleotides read TGTGCCAGCAGTTACTCGTCCCGGGGGGCGGAAACCTACGAGCAGTACTTC. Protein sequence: CASSYSSRGAETYEQYF.

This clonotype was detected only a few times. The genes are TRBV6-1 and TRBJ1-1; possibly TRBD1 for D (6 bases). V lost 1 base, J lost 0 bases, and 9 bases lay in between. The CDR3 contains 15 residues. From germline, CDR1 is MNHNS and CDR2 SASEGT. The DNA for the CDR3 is TGTGCCAGCAGTGAAGACAGGGCCTTGAACACTGAAGCTTTCTTT. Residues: CASSEDRALNTEAFF.

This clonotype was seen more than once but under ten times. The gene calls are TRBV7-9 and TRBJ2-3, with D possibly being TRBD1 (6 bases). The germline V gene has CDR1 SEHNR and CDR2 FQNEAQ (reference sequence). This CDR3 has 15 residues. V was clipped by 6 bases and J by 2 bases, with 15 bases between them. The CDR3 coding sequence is TGTGCCAGCAGGCCCGGGACACCAGTCACAGATACGCAGTATTTT. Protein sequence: CASRPGTPVTDTQYF.

CDR3 coding DNA: TGTGCCAGCAGTCCCGGACACAGCAATCAGCCCCAGCATTTT. This gives the protein CASSPGHSNQPQHF. This chain links TRBV6-1 with TRBJ1-5, with D possibly being TRBD1 (5 bases). The germline V gene encodes CDR1 MNHNS and CDR2 SASEGT. CDR3 length equals 14 residues. Trimming left V 5 bases short and J 1 base short, with 9 bases between.

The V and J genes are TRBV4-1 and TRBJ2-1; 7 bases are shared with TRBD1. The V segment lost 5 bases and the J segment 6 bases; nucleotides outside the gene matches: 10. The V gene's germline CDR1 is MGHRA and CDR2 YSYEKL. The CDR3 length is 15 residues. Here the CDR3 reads CASSSTQGTRNEQFF. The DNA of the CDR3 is TGCGCCAGCAGCTCGACACAGGGGACCCGCAATGAGCAGTTCTTC.

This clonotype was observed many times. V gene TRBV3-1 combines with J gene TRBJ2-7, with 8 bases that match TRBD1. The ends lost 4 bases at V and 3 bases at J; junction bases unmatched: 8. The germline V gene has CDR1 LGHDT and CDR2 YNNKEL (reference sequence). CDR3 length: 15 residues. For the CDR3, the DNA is TGTGCCAGCAGCCGATCCGGGACAGGCGACTACGAGCAGTACTTC. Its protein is CASSRSGTGDYEQYF.

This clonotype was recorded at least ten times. The CDR3 is CASSTRTGTYEQYF. The CDR3 DNA reads TGTGCCAGCAGCACCCGGACAGGAACCTACGAGCAGTACTTC. V and J are TRBV11-2 and TRBJ2-7; 7 nucleotides agree with TRBD1. CDR3 length equals 14 residues. Germline V gene data show CDR1 as SGHAT and CDR2 as FQNNGV. Unmatched junction bases numbered 6, after V lost 5 bases and J lost 2 bases.

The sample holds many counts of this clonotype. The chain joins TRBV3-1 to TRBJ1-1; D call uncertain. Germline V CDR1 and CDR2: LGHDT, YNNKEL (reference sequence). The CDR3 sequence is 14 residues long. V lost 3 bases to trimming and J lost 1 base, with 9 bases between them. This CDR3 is CASSHGYWNTEAFF. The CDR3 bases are TGTGCCAGCAGCCACGGCTACTGGAACACTGAAGCTTTCTTT.

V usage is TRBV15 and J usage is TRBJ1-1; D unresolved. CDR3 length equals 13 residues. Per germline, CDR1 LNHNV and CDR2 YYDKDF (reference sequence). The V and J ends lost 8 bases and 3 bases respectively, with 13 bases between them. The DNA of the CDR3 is TGTGCCACCCGCGACAACTTATACACTGAAGCTTTCTTT. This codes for CATRDNLYTEAFF.

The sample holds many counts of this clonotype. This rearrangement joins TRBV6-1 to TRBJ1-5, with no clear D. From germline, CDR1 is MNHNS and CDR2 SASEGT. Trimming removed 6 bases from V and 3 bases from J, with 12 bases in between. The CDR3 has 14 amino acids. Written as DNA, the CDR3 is TGTGCCAGCAGATCGGACCCTTACAATCAGCCCCAGCATTTT. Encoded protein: CASRSDPYNQPQHF.

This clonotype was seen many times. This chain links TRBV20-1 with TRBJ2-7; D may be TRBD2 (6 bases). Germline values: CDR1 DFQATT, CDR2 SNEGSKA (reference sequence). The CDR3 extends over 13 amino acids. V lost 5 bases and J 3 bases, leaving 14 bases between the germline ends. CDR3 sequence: CSAVGGLYYEQYF. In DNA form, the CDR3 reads TGCAGTGCTGTCGGGGGACTCTACTACGAGCAGTACTTC.

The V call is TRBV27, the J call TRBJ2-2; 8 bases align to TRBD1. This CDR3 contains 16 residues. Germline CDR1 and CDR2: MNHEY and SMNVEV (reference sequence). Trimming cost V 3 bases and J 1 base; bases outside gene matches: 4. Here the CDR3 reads CASSLQGAMNTGELFF. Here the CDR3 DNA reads TGTGCCAGCAGTTTGCAGGGGGCCATGAACACCGGGGAGCTGTTTTTT.

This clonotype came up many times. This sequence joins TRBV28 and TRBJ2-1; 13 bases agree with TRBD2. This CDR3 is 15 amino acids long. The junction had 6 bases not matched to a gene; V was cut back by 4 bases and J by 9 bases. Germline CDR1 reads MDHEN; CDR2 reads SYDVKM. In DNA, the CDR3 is TGTGCCAGCAGTTCTACTAGCGGGAGGGTGGGTGAGCAGTTCTTC. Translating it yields CASSSTSGRVGEQFF.

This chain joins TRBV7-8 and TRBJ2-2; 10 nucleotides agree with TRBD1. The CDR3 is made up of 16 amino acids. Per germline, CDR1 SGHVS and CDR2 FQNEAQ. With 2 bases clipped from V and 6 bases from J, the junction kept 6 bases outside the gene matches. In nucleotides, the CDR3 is TGTGCCAGCAGCTTATGGGGGACAGGGGCCCCCGGGGAGCTGTTTTTT. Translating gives CASSLWGTGAPGELFF.

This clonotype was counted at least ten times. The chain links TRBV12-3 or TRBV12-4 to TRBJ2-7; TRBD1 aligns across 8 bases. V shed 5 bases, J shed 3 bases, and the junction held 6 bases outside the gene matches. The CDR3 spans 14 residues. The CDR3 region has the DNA TGTGCCAGCAGTGGGGGACAGGCGCACTACGAGCAGTACTTC. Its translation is CASSGGQAHYEQYF.

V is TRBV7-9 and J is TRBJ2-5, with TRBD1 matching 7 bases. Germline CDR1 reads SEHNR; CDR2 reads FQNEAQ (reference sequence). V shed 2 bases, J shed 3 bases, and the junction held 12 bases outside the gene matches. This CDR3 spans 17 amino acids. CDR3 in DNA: TGTGCCAGCAGCTTACAATTTATGGGGGACAGAAAAGAGACCCAGTACTTC. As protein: CASSLQFMGDRKETQYF.

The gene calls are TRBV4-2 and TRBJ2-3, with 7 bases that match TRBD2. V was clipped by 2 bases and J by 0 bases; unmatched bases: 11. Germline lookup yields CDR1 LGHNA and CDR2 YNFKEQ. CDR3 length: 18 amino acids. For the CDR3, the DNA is TGTGCCAGCAGCCAATCCGGCCCTAGCGGTCATAGCACAGATACGCAGTATTTT. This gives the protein CASSQSGPSGHSTDTQYF.

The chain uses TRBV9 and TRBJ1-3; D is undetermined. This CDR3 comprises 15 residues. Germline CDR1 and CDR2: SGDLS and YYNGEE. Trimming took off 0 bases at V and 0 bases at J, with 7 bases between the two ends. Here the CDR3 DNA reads TGTGCCAGCAGCGTAGACGGCAGCTCTGGAAACACCATATATTTT. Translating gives CASSVDGSSGNTIYF.

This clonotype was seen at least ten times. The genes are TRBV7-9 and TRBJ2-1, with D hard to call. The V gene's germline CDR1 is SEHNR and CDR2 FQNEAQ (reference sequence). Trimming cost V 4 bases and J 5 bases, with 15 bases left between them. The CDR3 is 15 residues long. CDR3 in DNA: TGTGCCAGCAGCTCCCTAACCTCAGAGGACAATGAGCAGTTCTTC. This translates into CASSSLTSEDNEQFF.